This T cell receptor beta chain was identified during a study of EBV T-cell therapy then PD-1 blockade in nasopharyngeal carcinoma. With regard to this clone: Its target is not known.

The ends were cut back, 9 bases at V and 1 base at J, with 16 bases in the middle. The CDR3 covers 14 residues. Germline V CDR1 and CDR2: MNHEY, SMNVEV (reference sequence). Method: immunoSEQ multiplex PCR; TCRdb's copy keeps in-frame clones and lacks some. The profile shows 14,000 or so clones, around 84% of them singletons. Treatment described: AdE1-LMPpoly-expanded autologous EBV-specific T-cell therapy followed by anti-PD-1 nivolumab. Sequencing used CD8+ T cells from blood, obtained at roughly day 99 from a patient whose treatment included autologous EBV-specific T cells and nivolumab. The sequence derives from a man in his forties with nasopharyngeal carcinoma. The chain links TRBV27 to TRBJ2-7, with D perhaps TRBD2 (7 bases). For the CDR3, the DNA is TGTGCCAGGCAGATAGGGGGGGGGTCCTACGAGCAGTACTTC. Its translation is CARQIGGGSYEQYF.